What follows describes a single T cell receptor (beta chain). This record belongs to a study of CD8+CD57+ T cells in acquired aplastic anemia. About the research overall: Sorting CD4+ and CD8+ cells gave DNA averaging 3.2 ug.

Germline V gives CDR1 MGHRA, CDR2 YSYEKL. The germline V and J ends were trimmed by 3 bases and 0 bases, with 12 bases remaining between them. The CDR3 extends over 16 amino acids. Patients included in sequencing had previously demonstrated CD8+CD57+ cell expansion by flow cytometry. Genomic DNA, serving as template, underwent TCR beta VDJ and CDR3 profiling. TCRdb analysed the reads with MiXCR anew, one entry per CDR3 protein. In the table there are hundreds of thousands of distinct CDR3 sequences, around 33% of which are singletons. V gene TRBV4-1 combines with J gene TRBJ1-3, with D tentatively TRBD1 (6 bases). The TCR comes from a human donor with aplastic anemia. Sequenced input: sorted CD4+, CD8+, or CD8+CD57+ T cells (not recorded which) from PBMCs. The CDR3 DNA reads TGCGCCAGCAGCCACCCCGGGACAAACTCTGGAAACACCATATATTTT. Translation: CASSHPGTNSGNTIYF.